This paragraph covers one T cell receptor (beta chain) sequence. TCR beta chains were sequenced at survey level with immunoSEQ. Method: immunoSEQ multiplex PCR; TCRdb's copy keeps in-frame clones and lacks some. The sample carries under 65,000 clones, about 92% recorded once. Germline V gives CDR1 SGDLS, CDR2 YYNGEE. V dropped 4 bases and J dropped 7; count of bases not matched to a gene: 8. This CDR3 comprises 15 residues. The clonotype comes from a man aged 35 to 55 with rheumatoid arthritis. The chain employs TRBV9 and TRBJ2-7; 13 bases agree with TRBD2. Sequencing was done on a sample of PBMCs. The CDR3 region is CASSPRTSGGLEQYF. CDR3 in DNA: TGTGCCAGCAGCCCCCGGACTAGCGGGGGCCTGGAGCAGTACTTC.